This T cell receptor (beta chain) was observed in a study of cytomegalovirus exposure and HLA in healthy donors. Study-wide results and caveats: It was in a later analysis that TCR association rates were seen to vary by HLA locus, highest for DRB1 and lowest for HLA-C. According to an earlier analysis, most TCR beta V segments yielded productive rearrangements about 90% or about 30% of the time. Later analysis found that TCR beta chains associated with HLA were more clonally expanded than other, equally common chains.

Comments on this clone: As yet, its antigen is unknown.

This PCR relied on a set of 60 Vbeta primers and 13 Jbeta primers. Repertoires were generated with immunoSEQ multiplex PCR, while TCRdb's copy carries only in-frame clones and drops some. The sample has approximately 110,000 clones, approximately 80% seen once; the top ten hold 0.87%. The CDR3 runs 15 residues. Germline V gives CDR1 MNHNS, CDR2 SASEGT. Deletions cut 5 bases from V and 5 bases from J, with 15 bases between. The material sequenced was PBMCs. This receptor was taken from a woman younger than 45 in good health and CMV-seronegative. V and J are TRBV6-1 and TRBJ1-4; weak D call: TRBD1 (5 bases). The CDR3 bases are TGTGCCAGCAGTCCCCGGGCCTCAGGGAATGAAAAACTGTTTTTT. Its translation: CASSPRASGNEKLFF.